The present TCR beta chain was sequenced within a study of beta chain features in type 1 diabetes. Overall study: The samples had approximately 100,000,000 sorted cells examined in all. Findings of the study overall: Compared to healthy donors, patients appeared to have naive, central memory and Treg TCRB repertoires that were more alike. The study found moderately but significantly shorter TCRB CDR3s in all four CD4+ subsets of Type 1 diabetes patients.

The study reverse transcribed the entire isolated RNA, so it sequenced expressed TCRB transcripts. Profiled with immunoSEQ multiplex PCR; TCRdb holds only in-frame clones, not every one. The table shows around 250,000 clones, with roughly a quarter occurring only once. Between the trimmed V and J ends, which lost 10 bases and 1 base, there was a span of 10 bases. The CDR3 has 12 amino acids. CDR1 is SNHLY and CDR2 is FYNNEI in the germline V gene. On this clone itself: Its specificity is not known.

The TCR originated in a woman in her twenties or thirties with type 1 diabetes. The sequenced sample was naive CD4+ T cells from blood. This sequence joins TRBV2 and TRBJ1-1; no clear D. DNA of the CDR3: TGTGCCACTCTTCGACAGAACACTGAAGCTTTCTTT. It codes for CATLRQNTEAFF.